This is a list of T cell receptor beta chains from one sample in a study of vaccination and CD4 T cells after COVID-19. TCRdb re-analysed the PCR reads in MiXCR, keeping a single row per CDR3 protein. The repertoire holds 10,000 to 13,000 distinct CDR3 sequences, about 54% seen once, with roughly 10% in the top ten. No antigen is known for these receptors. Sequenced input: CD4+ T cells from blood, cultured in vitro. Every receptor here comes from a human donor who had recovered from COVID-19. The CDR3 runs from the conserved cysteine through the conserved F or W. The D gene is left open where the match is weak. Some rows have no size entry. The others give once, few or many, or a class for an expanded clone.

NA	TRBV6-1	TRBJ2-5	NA	CASRPRGIGPQYF	TGTGCCAGCCGCCCCCGGGGGATAGGCCCCCAGTACTTC
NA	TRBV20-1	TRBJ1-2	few	CSAPGQIGDGYTF	TGCAGTGCCCCCGGACAGATTGGGGATGGCTACACCTTC
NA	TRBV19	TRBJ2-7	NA	CASSSKYEQYF	TGTGCCAGTAGTTCGAAATACGAGCAGTACTTC
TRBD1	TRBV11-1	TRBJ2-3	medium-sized	CASSSSQGAVDTQYF	TGTGCCAGCAGCTCCTCTCAGGGGGCGGTAGATACGCAGTATTTT
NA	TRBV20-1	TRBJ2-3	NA	CSVKRQSTDTQYF	TGCAGTGTTAAACGGCAGAGCACAGATACGCAGTATTTT
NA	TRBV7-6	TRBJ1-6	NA	CASSLARRGGYSPLHF	TGTGCCAGCAGCTTAGCGAGGCGGGGCGGGTATTCACCCCTCCACTTT
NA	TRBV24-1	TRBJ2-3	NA	CATAPGREDTQYF	TGTGCCACCGCGCCGGGACGGGAAGATACGCAGTATTTT
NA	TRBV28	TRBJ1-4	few	CASTSQDSNEKLFF	TGTGCCAGCACCTCACAGGACAGCAATGAAAAACTGTTTTTT
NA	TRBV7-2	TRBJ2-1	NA	CASSLAPYNEQFF	TGTGCCAGCAGCTTAGCGCCCTACAATGAGCAGTTCTTC
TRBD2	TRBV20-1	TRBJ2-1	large	CSAGRGGGNNEQFF	TGCAGTGCGGGCCGAGGCGGGGGAAACAATGAGCAGTTCTTC
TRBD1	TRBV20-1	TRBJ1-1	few	CSAISGTGTEAFF	TGCAGTGCTATTTCCGGGACAGGAACTGAAGCTTTCTTT
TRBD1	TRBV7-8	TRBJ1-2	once	CASSLGRAGGGQGSNYGYTF	TGTGCCAGCAGCTTAGGGCGCGCGGGAGGGGGACAGGGATCTAACTATGGCTACACCTTC
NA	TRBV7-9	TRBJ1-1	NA	CASSFSRGSTEAFF	TGCGCCAGCAGCTTCAGCAGGGGTAGCACTGAAGCTTTCTTT
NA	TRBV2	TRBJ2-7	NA	CASSDLASNYEQYF	TGTGCCAGCAGTGACCTAGCTTCAAACTACGAGCAGTACTTC
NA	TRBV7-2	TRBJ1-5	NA	CASSLDRRQPQHF	TGTGCCAGCAGCTTAGATCGTCGCCAGCCCCAGCATTTT
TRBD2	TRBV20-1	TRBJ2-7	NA	CSARGYFLAGGPASYEQYF	TGCAGTGCTAGGGGTTACTTTCTAGCGGGAGGGCCCGCGTCCTACGAGCAGTACTTC
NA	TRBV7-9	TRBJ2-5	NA	CASSFSGTGIGETQYF	TGTGCCAGCAGCTTTAGCGGGACAGGAATCGGGGAGACCCAGTACTTC
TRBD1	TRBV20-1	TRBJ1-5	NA	CSASQGAREQPQHF	TGCAGTGCTAGCCAGGGGGCGCGGGAACAGCCCCAGCATTTT
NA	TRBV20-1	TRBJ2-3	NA	CSASPSRPISDTQYF	TGCAGTGCTAGCCCGTCTAGACCTATATCAGATACGCAGTATTTT
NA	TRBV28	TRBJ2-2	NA	CASRVGGNTGELFF	TGTGCCAGCAGAGTAGGGGGGAACACCGGGGAGCTGTTTTTT
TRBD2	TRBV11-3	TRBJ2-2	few	CASSLRTSHDTGELFF	TGTGCCAGCAGCTTACGGACTAGCCACGATACCGGGGAGCTGTTTTTT
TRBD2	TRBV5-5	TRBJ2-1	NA	CASSNHRLAGVGEQFF	TGTGCCAGCAGCAATCACCGACTAGCGGGAGTTGGTGAGCAGTTCTTC
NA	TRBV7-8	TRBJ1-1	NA	CASSSQPRGRRLYTEAFF	TGTGCCAGCAGCTCACAACCTCGGGGGAGGAGGCTGTACACTGAAGCTTTCTTT
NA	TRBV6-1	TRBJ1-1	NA	CASSAGAQNTEAFF	TGTGCCAGCAGTGCAGGGGCCCAAAACACTGAAGCTTTCTTT
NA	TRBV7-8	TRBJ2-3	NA	CASSLASFGVDTQYF	TGTGCCAGCAGCTTAGCATCTTTTGGCGTGGATACGCAGTATTTT
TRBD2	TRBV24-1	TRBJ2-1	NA	CATSDSLAGAYNEQFF	TGTGCCACCAGTGATTCATTAGCGGGGGCGTACAATGAGCAGTTCTTC